The 12 T cell receptor beta chains in this list originate from one sample, sequenced in a study of spatial heterogeneity in lung cancer. Whole-study results and caveats: How many expanded intratumoral alpha and beta TCRs were present tracked the tumor mutation count, which was a count of nonsynonymous mutations.

MiXCR, applied by TCRdb to the 5' RACE reads, yields one record per CDR3 protein. The sample has over 2,000 distinct CDR3 sequences, more than 5.5% seen once. Their antigen targets remain unknown. Stated time point: sample taken at primary tumor resection. The sample consisted of lung tumor tissue, taken at surgery. These receptors originate from a male donor with early-stage non-small cell lung cancer.

In its sample, this clonotype ranks as medium-sized. This beta chain is a stray read from a library made for alpha chains; its abundance is not meaningful. The rearrangement joins TRBV18 to TRBJ2-3; 12 positions agree with TRBD1. Germline V lookup: CDR1 KGHSH, CDR2 LQKENI. This CDR3 is 16 amino acids long. V shed 1 base and J 2 bases; nucleotides not matched to a gene: 1. Here the CDR3 reads CASSPLGQGATDTQYF. CDR3 in DNA: TGTGCCAGCTCACCACTGGGACAGGGGGCCACAGATACGCAGTATTTT. The full variable domain, its missing parts supplied by reference TRBV18 and TRBJ2-3, is NAGVMQNPRHLVRRRGQEARLRCSPMKGHSHVYWYRQLPEEGLKFMVYLQKENIIDESGMPKERFSAEFPKEGPSILRIQQVVRGDSAAYFCASSPLGQGATDTQYFGPGTRLTVL.

By sample share, this clonotype is medium-sized (0.01 to 0.1%). In a library made to pick up alpha chains, this beta chain is a stray read with a size that means little. The V call is TRBV7-9, the J call TRBJ1-1; no clear D gene. The CDR3 has 11 amino acids. V lost 3 bases to trimming and J lost 12 bases, with 11 bases between them. Germline CDR1 SEHNR, CDR2 FQNEAQ (reference sequence). The CDR3 here is CASSFMEGPFF. CDR3 nucleotides: TGTGCCAGCAGCTTTATGGAAGGGCCTTTCTTT.

This clonotype is categorized as medium-sized. Because this beta chain is a stray read in a library intended to capture alpha chains, its abundance should not be given much weight. This rearrangement joins TRBV12-3 or TRBV12-4 to TRBJ2-7; no clear D. V was cut by 5 bases and J by 3 bases, with 8 bases left in between. CDR3 size: 12 residues. Here the CDR3 DNA reads TGTGCCAGCAGTCCCCTTGGCTACGAGCAGTACTTC. Protein product: CASSPLGYEQYF.

The sample holds many counts of this clonotype. This beta chain is a stray read from a library made for alpha chains; its abundance is not meaningful. The genes are TRBV6-2 or TRBV6-3 and TRBJ2-1, with a possible D match to TRBD2 (5 bases). This CDR3 spans 16 amino acids. The germline V gene has CDR1 MNHEY and CDR2 SVGEGT. V lost 5 bases and J 2 bases, leaving 16 bases between the germline ends. The CDR3 spells CASSRPAGLTYNEQFF. For the CDR3, the DNA is TGTGCCAGCAGTCGGCCGGCGGGCCTTACCTACAATGAGCAGTTCTTC.

By share, this clonotype counts as medium-sized. In a library made to pick up alpha chains, this beta chain is a stray read with a size that means little. The gene calls are TRBV6-2 or TRBV6-3 and TRBJ1-2; unclear D gene. The germline V gene encodes CDR1 MNHEY and CDR2 SVGEGT. Trimming removed 0 bases at V and 4 bases at J, with 9 bases between. This CDR3 region has 14 residues. Written as DNA, the CDR3 is TGTGCCAGCAGTTACTCTCCGGGAACCTATGGCTACACCTTC. Its translation is CASSYSPGTYGYTF.

This clonotype has ten or more counts. This beta chain slipped into a library made for alpha chains as a stray read, so its size is not meaningful. The rearrangement joins TRBV6-1 to TRBJ1-5; D perhaps matches TRBD1 (5 bases). Trimming stripped 4 bases from V and 7 bases from J, with 11 bases between. The CDR3 is 13 amino acids. CDR1 and CDR2 from the germline V gene are MNHNS and SASEGT. CDR3 nucleotide sequence: TGTGCCAGCAGTGGGGACTCGTGGCAGCCCCAGCATTTT. Translating it yields CASSGDSWQPQHF.

By share, this clonotype counts as medium-sized (0.01 to 0.1%). This beta chain slipped into a library made for alpha chains as a stray read, so its size is not meaningful. The rearrangement links TRBV5-6 to TRBJ2-1, with D perhaps being TRBD1 or TRBD2 (5 bases each). From germline, CDR1 is SGHDT and CDR2 YYEEEE. The V gene lost 4 bases and the J gene lost 8 bases, with 16 bases spanning the gap. The CDR3 consists of 14 residues. CDR3 DNA sequence: TGTGCCAGCAGCCCGGTCCGCAGGGACCATGAGCAGTTCTTC. As protein: CASSPVRRDHEQFF.

This clonotype was found many times. This beta chain is an off-target read within a library intended for alpha chains, so its frequency means little. The DNA of the CDR3 is TGTGCCAGCAGCCAAGAGTTGCGGCAAGAGACCCAGTACTTC. It is translated as CASSQELRQETQYF. The V and J genes are TRBV3-1 and TRBJ2-5, with D unresolved. The V gene lost 0 bases and the J gene lost 2 bases, with 7 bases spanning the gap. The CDR3 consists of 14 residues. The germline V gene encodes CDR1 LGHDT and CDR2 YNNKEL (reference sequence).

By its share, this clonotype is medium-sized (0.01 to 0.1%). This beta chain slipped into a library made for alpha chains as a stray read, so its size is not meaningful. The chain recombines TRBV20-1 with TRBJ1-2, with unresolved D. This CDR3 has 11 residues. Per germline, CDR1 DFQATT and CDR2 SNEGSKA (reference sequence). CDR3 bases: TGCAGCGTGGCCACCAGCTATGGCTACACCTTC. Translating gives CSVATSYGYTF.

By sample fraction, this clonotype is medium-sized (0.01 to 0.1%). This beta chain is off target for a library built for alpha chains, so its abundance means little. This chain joins TRBV7-8 and TRBJ1-2, with a tentative D call TRBD1 (6 bases). Germline V lookup: CDR1 SGHVS, CDR2 FQNEAQ. The CDR3 length is 15 residues. The V end lost 1 base, the J end lost 4 bases, and 13 bases lay between the germline ends. Written as DNA, the CDR3 is TGTGCCAGCAGCTTAGTTGGGGGGCGCGCCTATGGCTACACCTTC. Translated: CASSLVGGRAYGYTF.

With respect to this clonotype: This beta chain appears as a stray read in a library generated for alpha chains; its size is not informative. The V call is TRBV20-1, the J call TRBJ2-5, with 13 bases matching TRBD2. The CDR3 consists of 17 residues. From germline, CDR1 is DFQATT and CDR2 SNEGSKA (reference sequence). The junction had 12 bases not matched to a gene; V was cut back by 3 bases and J by 5 bases. The CDR3 loop is CSASAVPGLAGAETQYF. As DNA, the CDR3 is TGCAGTGCTAGCGCTGTGCCTGGACTAGCGGGAGCCGAGACCCAGTACTTC.

By share of the sample, this clonotype is medium-sized. Found in a library prepared for alpha chains, this beta chain is an off-target read, and its abundance has little meaning. The chain carries TRBV3-2 and TRBJ2-7; the table gives TRBD2 as D, unverified against the DNA. TRBV3-2 is a known pseudogene. The CDR3 runs 17 residues. The CDR3 sequence is CASSHPMTGEGPDEQYF. The CDR3 nucleotides are TGTGCCAGCAGCCACCCCATGACAGGGGAAGGCCCTGACGAGCAGTACTTC.